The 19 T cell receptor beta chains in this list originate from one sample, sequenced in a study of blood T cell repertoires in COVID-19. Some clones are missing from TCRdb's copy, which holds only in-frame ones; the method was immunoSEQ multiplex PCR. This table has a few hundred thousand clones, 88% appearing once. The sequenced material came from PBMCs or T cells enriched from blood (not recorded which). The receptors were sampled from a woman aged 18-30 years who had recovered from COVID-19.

In nucleotides, the CDR3 is TGTGCCAGCAGCCAGGGCAGGGGGTATCAGCCCCAGCATTTT. Residues: CASSQGRGYQPQHF. V gene TRBV3-1 (or the pseudogene TRBV3-2) combines with J gene TRBJ1-5, with TRBD1 identical over 7 bases. From germline, CDR1 is LGHDT and CDR2 YNNKEL (reference sequence). V lost 3 bases to trimming and J lost 5 bases; unmatched junction nucleotides: 4. There are 14 residues in the CDR3.

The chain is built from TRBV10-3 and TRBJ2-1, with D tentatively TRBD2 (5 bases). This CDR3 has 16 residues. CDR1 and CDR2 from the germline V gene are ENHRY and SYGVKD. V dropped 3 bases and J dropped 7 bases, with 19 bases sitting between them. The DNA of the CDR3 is TGTGCCATCAGTGATGCTGGTCGGGGTAATATAAATGAGCAGTTCTTC. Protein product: CAISDAGRGNINEQFF.

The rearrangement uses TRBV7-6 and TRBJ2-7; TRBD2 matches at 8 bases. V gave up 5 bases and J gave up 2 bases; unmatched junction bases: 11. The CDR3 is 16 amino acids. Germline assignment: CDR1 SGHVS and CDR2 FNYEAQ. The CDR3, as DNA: TGTGCCAGCAGCCGATTGGGGGGACTAGATCCCTACGAGCAGTACTTC. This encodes CASSRLGGLDPYEQYF. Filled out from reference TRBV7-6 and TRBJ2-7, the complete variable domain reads GAGVSQSPRYKVTKRGQDVALRCDPISGHVSLYWYRQALGQGPEFLTYFNYEAQQDKSGLPNDRFSAERPEGSISTLTIQRTEQRDSAMYRCASSRLGGLDPYEQYFGPGTRLTVT.

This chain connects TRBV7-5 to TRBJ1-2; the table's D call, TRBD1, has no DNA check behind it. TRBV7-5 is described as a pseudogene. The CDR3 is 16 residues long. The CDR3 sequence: CARSPRYRGRVRGYTF. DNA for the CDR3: TGTGCCAGAAGCCCGAGATATAGGGGGCGGGTCCGGGGCTACACCTTC.

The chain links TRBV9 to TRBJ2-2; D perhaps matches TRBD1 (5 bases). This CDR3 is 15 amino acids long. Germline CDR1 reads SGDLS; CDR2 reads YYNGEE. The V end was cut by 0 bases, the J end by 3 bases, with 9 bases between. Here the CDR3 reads CASSVAPRDTGELFF. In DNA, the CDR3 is TGTGCCAGCAGCGTAGCCCCCAGGGACACCGGGGAGCTGTTTTTT.

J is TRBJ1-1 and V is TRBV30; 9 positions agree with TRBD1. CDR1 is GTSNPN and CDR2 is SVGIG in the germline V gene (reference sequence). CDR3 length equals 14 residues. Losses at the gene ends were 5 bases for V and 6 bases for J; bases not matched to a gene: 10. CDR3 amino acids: CAWLDRGKGPEAFF. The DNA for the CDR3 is TGTGCCTGGTTAGACAGGGGGAAAGGGCCTGAAGCTTTCTTT.

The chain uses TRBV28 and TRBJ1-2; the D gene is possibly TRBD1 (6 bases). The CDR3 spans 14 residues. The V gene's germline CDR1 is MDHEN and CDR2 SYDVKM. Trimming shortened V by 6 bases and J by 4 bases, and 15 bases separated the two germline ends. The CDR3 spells CASRDGGRSYGYTF. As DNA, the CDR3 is TGTGCCAGCAGGGACGGGGGGCGATCCTATGGCTACACCTTC.

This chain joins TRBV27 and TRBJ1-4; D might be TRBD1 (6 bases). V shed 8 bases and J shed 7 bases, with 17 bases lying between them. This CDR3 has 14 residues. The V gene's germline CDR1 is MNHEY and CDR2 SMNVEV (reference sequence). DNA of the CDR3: TGTGCCAGCGCCAACAGGGACGGGGCTGAAAAACTGTTTTTT. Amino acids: CASANRDGAEKLFF. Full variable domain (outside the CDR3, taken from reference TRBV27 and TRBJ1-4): EAQVTQNPRYLITVTGKKLTVTCSQNMNHEYMSWYRQDPGLGLRQIYYSMNVEVTDKGDVPEGYKVSRKEKRNFPLILESPSPNQTSLYFCASANRDGAEKLFFGSGTQLSVL.

CDR3 sequence (DNA): TGTGCCTGGAGTGCCCAGACAGGGGGCGAGACCCAGTACTTC. This translates into CAWSAQTGGETQYF. The rearrangement links TRBV30 to TRBJ2-5; 10 nucleotides match TRBD1. The CDR3 sequence is 14 residues long. Germline loops: CDR1 GTSNPN, CDR2 SVGIG (reference sequence). V gave up 1 base and J gave up 5 bases; unmatched junction bases: 4.

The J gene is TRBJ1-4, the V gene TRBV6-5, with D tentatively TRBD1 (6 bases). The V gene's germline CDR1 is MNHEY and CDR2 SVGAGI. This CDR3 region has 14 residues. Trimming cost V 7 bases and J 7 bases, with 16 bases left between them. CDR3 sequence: CASNPRGGVEKLFF. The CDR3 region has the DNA TGTGCCAGCAATCCACGAGGGGGTGTTGAAAAACTGTTTTTT.

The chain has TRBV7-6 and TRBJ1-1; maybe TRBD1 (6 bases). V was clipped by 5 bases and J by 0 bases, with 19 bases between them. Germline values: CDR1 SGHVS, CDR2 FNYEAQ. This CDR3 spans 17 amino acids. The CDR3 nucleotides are TGTGCCAGCAGCCCATCTGGGGGGGCGGTCATGAACACTGAAGCTTTCTTT. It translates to CASSPSGGAVMNTEAFF.

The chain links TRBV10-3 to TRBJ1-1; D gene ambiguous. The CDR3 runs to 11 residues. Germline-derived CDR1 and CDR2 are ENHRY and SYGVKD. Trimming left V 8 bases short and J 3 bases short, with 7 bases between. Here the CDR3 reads CAIWRDTEAFF. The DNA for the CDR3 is TGTGCCATCTGGAGGGACACTGAAGCTTTCTTT.

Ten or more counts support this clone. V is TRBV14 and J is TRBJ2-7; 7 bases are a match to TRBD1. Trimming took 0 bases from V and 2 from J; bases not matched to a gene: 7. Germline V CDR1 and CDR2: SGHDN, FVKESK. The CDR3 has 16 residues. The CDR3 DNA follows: TGTGCCAGCAGCCAAGATAGCAACGGGACAGCCTACGAGCAGTACTTC. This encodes CASSQDSNGTAYEQYF.

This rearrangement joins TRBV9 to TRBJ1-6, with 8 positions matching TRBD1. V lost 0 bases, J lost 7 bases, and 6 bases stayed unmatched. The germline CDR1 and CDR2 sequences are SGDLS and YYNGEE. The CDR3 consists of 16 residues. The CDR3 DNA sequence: TGTGCCAGCAGCGTAGCCGGGACAGGCTCAAATTCACCCCTCCACTTT. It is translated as CASSVAGTGSNSPLHF.

The CDR3 nucleotides read TGTGCCAGCAGCTTAGTGAGACAGGGTGGGAACAATGAGCAGTTCTTC. It codes for CASSLVRQGGNNEQFF. J is TRBJ2-1 and V is TRBV7-6, with TRBD1 matching 7 bases. The CDR3 has 16 amino acids. The ends lost 1 base at V and 5 bases at J; junction bases unmatched: 8. Germline V gene sequence: CDR1 SGHVS, CDR2 FNYEAQ.

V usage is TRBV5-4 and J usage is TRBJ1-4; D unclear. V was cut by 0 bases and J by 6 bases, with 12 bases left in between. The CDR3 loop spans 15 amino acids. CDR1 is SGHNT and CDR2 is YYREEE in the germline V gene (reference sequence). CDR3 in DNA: TGTGCCAGCAGCTTGGACCAGGCCGTAGATGAAAAACTGTTTTTT. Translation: CASSLDQAVDEKLFF.

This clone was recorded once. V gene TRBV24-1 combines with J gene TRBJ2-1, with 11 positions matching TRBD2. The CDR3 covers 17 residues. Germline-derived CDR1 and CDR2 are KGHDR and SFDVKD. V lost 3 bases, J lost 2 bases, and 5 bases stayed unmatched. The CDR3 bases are TGTGCCACCAGTGATCCACTTAGCGGGGGGGCCTACAATGAGCAGTTCTTC. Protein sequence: CATSDPLSGGAYNEQFF.

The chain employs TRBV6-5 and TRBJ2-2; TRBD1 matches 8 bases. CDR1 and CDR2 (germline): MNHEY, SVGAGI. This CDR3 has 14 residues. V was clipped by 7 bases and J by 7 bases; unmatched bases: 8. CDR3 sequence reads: CASTLDRVVGELFF. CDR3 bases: TGTGCCAGCACCTTGGACAGGGTGGTCGGGGAGCTGTTTTTT.

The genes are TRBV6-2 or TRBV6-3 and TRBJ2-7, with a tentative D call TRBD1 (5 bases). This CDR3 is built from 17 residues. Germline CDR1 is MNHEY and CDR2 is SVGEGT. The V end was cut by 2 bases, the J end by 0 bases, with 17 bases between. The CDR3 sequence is CASSYPLIRGSSYEQYF. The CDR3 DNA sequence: TGTGCCAGCAGTTACCCCTTGATTAGGGGTAGCTCCTACGAGCAGTACTTC.